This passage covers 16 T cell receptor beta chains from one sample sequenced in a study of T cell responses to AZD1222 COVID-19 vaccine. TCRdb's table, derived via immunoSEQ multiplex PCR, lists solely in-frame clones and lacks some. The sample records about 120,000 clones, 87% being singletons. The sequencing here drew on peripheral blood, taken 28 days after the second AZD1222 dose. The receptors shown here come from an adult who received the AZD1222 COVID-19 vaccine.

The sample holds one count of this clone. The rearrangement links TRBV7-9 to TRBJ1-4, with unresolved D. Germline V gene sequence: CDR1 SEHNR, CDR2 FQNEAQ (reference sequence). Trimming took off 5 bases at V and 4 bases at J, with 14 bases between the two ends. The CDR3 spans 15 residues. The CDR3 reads CASSPRKTGNEKLFF. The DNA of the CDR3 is TGTGCCAGCAGCCCGCGGAAAACGGGTAATGAAAAACTGTTTTTT. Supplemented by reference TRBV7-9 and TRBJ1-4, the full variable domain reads DTGVSQNPRHKITKRGQNVTFRCDPISEHNRLYWYRQTLGQGPEFLTYFQNEAQLEKSRLLSDRFSAERPKGSFSTLEIQRTEQGDSAMYLCASSPRKTGNEKLFFGSGTQLSVL.

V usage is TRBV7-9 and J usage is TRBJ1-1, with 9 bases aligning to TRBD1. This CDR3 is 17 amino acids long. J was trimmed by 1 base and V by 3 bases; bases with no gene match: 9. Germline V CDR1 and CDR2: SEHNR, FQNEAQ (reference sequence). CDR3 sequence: CASSLINRGPRNTEAFF. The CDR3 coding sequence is TGTGCCAGCAGCTTGATAAACAGGGGGCCAAGGAACACTGAAGCTTTCTTT. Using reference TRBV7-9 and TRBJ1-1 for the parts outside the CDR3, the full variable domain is DTGVSQNPRHKITKRGQNVTFRCDPISEHNRLYWYRQTLGQGPEFLTYFQNEAQLEKSRLLSDRFSAERPKGSFSTLEIQRTEQGDSAMYLCASSLINRGPRNTEAFFGQGTRLTVV.

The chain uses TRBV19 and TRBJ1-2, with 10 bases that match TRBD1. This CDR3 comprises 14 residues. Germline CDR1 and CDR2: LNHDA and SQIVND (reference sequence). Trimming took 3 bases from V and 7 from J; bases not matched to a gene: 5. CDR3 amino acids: CASSMGQGMPGYTF. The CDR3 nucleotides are TGTGCCAGTAGTATGGGACAGGGGATGCCTGGCTACACCTTC.

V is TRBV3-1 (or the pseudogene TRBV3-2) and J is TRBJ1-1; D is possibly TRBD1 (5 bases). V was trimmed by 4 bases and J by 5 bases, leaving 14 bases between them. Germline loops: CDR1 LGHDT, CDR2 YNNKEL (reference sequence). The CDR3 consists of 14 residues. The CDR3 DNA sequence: TGTGCCAGCAGCCCCAGGGTATCCGGGACTGAAGCTTTCTTT. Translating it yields CASSPRVSGTEAFF.

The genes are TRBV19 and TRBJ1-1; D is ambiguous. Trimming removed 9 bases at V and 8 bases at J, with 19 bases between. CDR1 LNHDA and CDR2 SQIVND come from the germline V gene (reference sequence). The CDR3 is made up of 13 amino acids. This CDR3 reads CASVPRDGIEAFF. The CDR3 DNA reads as TGTGCCAGCGTTCCGCGCGACGGTATAGAAGCTTTCTTT.

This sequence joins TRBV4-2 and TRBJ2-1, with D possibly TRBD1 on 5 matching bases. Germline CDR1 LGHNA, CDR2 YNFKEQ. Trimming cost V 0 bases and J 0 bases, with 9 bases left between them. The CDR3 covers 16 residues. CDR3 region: CASSQETGASYNEQFF. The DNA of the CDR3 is TGTGCCAGCAGCCAAGAGACTGGGGCCTCCTACAATGAGCAGTTCTTC.

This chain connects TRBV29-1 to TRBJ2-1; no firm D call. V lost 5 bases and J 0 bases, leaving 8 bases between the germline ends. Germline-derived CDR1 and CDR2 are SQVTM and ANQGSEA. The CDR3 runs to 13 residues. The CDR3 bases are TGCAGCGTTTCCCTGGGCTCCTACAATGAGCAGTTCTTC. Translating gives CSVSLGSYNEQFF.

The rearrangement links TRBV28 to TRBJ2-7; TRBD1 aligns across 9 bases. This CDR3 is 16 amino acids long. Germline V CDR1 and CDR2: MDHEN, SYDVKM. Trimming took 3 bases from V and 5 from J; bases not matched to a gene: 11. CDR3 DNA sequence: TGTGCCAGCAGTTTTTGGAGGGGGACAGGGAGCGACGAGCAGTACTTC. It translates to CASSFWRGTGSDEQYF.

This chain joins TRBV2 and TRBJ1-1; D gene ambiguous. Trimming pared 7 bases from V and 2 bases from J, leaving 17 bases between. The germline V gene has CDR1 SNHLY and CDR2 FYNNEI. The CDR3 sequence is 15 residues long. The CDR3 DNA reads TGTGCCAGCAAGTTGGGAAGCGTTGACAACACTGAAGCTTTCTTT. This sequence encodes CASKLGSVDNTEAFF.

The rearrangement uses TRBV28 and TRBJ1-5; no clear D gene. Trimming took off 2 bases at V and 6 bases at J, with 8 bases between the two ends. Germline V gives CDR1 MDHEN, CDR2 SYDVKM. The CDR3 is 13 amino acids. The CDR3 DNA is TGTGCCAGCAGTTTAACCCCGGTTCAGCCCCAGCATTTT. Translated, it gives CASSLTPVQPQHF.

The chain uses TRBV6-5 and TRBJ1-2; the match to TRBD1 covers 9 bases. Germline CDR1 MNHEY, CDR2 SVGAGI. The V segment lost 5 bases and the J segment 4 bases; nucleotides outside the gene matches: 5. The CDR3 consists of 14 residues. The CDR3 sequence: CASSLQGAGYGYTF. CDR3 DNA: TGTGCCAGCAGTCTACAGGGGGCCGGCTATGGCTACACCTTC.

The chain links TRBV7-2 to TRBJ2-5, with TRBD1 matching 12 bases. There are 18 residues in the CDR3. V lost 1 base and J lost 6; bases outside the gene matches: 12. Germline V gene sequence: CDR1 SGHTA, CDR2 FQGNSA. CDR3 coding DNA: TGTGCCAGCAGCTTAGGTAGGGGACAGGGGGCAGGTCAAAAGACCCAGTACTTC. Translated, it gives CASSLGRGQGAGQKTQYF.

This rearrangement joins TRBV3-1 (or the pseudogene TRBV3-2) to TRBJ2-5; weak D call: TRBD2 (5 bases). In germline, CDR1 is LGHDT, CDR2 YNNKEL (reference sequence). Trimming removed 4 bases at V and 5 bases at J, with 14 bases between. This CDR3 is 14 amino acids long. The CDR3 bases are TGTGCCAGCAGCCGGATGAGGGTGAGTGAGACCCAGTACTTC. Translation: CASSRMRVSETQYF.

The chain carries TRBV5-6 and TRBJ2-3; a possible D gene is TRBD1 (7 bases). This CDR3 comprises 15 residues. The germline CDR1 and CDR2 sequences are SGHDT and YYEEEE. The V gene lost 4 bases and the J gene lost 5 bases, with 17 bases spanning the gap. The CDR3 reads CASSPGGTVKDTQYF. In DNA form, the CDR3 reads TGTGCCAGCAGCCCCGGAGGGACAGTCAAAGATACGCAGTATTTT.

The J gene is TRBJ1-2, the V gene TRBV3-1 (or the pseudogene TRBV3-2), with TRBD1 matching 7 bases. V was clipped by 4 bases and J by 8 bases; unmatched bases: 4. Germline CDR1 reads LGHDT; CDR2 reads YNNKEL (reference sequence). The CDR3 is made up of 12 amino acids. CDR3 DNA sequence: TGTGCCAGCAGCCCCGACAGGGACGGCTACACCTTC. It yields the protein CASSPDRDGYTF.

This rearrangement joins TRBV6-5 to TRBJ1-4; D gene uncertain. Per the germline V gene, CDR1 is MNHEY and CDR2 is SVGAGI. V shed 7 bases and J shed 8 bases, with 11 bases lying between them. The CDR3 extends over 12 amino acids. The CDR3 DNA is TGTGCCAGCAAGCGGAGTCAAGAAAAACTGTTTTTT. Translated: CASKRSQEKLFF.